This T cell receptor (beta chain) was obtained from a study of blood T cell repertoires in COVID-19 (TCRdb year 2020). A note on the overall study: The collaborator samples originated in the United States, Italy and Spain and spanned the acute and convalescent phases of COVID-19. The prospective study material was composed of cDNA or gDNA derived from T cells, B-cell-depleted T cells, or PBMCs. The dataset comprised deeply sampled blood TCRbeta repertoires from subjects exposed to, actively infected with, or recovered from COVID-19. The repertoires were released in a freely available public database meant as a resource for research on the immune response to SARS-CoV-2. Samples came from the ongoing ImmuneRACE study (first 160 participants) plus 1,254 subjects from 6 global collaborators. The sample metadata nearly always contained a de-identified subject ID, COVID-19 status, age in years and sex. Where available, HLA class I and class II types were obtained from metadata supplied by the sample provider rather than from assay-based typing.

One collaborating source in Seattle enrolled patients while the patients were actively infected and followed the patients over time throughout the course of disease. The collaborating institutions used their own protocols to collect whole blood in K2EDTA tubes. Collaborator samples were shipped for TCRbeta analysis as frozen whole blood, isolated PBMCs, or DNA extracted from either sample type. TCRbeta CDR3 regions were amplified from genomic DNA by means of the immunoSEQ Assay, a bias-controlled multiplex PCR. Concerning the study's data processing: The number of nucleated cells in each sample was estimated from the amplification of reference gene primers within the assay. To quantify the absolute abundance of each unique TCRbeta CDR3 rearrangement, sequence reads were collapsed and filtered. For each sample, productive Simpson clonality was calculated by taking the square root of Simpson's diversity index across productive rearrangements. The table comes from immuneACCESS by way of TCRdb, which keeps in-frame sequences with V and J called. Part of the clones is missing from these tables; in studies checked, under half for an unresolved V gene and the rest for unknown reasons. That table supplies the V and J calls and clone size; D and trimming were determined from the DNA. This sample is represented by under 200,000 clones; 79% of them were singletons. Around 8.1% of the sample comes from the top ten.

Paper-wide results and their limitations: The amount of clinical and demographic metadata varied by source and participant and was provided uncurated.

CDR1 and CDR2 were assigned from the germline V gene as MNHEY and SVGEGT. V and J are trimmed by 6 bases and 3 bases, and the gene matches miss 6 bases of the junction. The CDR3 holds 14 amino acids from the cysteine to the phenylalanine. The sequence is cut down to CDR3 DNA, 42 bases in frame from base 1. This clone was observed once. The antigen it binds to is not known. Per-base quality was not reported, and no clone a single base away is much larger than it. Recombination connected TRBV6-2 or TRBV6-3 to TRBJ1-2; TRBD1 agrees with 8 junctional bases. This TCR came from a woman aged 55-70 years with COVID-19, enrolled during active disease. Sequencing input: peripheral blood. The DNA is TGTGCCAGCAGCTCAGGGGGCCCCGACTATGGCTACACCTTC. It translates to CASSSGGPDYGYTF.